Shown below are 22 T cell receptor beta chains from a single sample sequenced in a study of cytomegalovirus exposure and HLA in healthy donors. PCR employed 60 Vbeta and 13 Jbeta primers. Some clones are missing from TCRdb's copy, which holds only in-frame ones; the method was immunoSEQ multiplex PCR. Of approximately 90,000 clones in the sample, 85% were seen once. The specimen sequenced was PBMCs. The receptors derive from a man aged 35 to 55 in good health and CMV-seropositive.

The V call is TRBV14, the J call TRBJ2-5, with TRBD2 as a possible D gene (5 bases). Per the germline V gene, CDR1 is SGHDN and CDR2 is FVKESK. This CDR3 has 15 amino acids. Trimming shortened V by 4 bases and J by 2 bases, and 14 bases separated the two germline ends. The chain's CDR3 is CASSLGRRVQETQYF. CDR3 nucleotides: TGTGCCAGCAGCCTAGGCCGGCGGGTGCAAGAGACCCAGTACTTC.

V usage is TRBV5-1 and J usage is TRBJ2-2; possible D gene TRBD1, 6 bases. V dropped 0 bases and J dropped 5 bases, with 14 bases sitting between them. Germline-derived CDR1 and CDR2 are SGHRS and YFSETQ. This CDR3 is built from 16 residues. DNA for the CDR3: TGCGCCAGCAGCTTGGGCTACAGGGCAGGGACCGGGGAGCTGTTTTTT. Its protein product is CASSLGYRAGTGELFF. The full variable domain, rest sourced from reference TRBV5-1 and TRBJ2-2, is KAGVTQTPRYLIKTRGQQVTLSCSPISGHRSVSWYQQTPGQGLQFLFEYFSETQRNKGNFPGRFSGRQFSNSRSEMNVSTLELGDSALYLCASSLGYRAGTGELFFGEGSRLTVL.

V gene TRBV9 combines with J gene TRBJ1-2, with 10 nucleotides matching TRBD1. Trimming removed 0 bases from V and 4 bases from J; junction bases left unmatched: 3. CDR3 length equals 15 residues. From germline, CDR1 is SGDLS and CDR2 YYNGEE. The CDR3 reads CASSVAGDRGYGYTF. DNA for the CDR3: TGTGCCAGCAGCGTAGCTGGGGACAGGGGCTATGGCTACACCTTC.

The chain carries TRBV19 and TRBJ2-7; TRBD1 matches at 7 bases. Germline lookup yields CDR1 LNHDA and CDR2 SQIVND (reference sequence). There are 13 residues in the CDR3. The V and J ends lost 7 bases and 3 bases, in that order; junction bases with no gene match: 6. The CDR3 DNA follows: TGTGCCAGTACTAGACAGGGTGGCTACGAGCAGTACTTC. It yields the protein CASTRQGGYEQYF.

This chain joins TRBV6-5 and TRBJ1-4; the D is unclear. Trimming removed 0 bases from V and 8 bases from J, with 13 bases in between. CDR1 is MNHEY and CDR2 is SVGAGI in the germline V gene. This CDR3 has 15 amino acids. Written as DNA, the CDR3 is TGTGCCAGCAGTTACTCGGACGGGAGTCGGGAAAAACTGTTTTTT. Translated: CASSYSDGSREKLFF.

The rearrangement links TRBV5-1 to TRBJ2-2, with 7 bases aligning to TRBD1. Looked up from germline, CDR1 is SGHRS and CDR2 is YFSETQ. This CDR3 has 14 amino acids. Trimming at V came to 5 bases and at J to 8 bases, leaving 9 bases not matched to a gene. DNA for the CDR3: TGCGCCAGCAGAAGGGGGCATGATCAGGGGGAGCTGTTTTTT. Protein product: CASRRGHDQGELFF.

The J gene is TRBJ1-5, the V gene TRBV12-5; possible D gene TRBD1, 6 bases. V lost 6 bases and J 1 base, leaving 13 bases between the germline ends. The CDR3 has 15 amino acids. The germline V gene encodes CDR1 LGHNT and CDR2 FRNRAP. The CDR3 sequence is CASGHYTGSNQPQHF. CDR3 DNA: TGTGCTAGTGGCCACTACACAGGGAGCAATCAGCCCCAGCATTTT.

The rearrangement links TRBV18 to TRBJ2-5; 9 bases are a match to TRBD1. V was clipped by 3 bases and J by 5 bases; unmatched bases: 1. Germline values: CDR1 KGHSH, CDR2 LQKENI. The CDR3 runs 13 residues. CDR3 region: CASSPGQGETQYF. CDR3 in DNA: TGTGCCAGCTCACCTGGACAGGGGGAGACCCAGTACTTC.

This chain joins TRBV9 and TRBJ2-1; no definite D call. The CDR3 is 15 residues long. Between the trimmed V and J ends, which lost 4 bases and 0 bases, there was a span of 11 bases. Germline lookup yields CDR1 SGDLS and CDR2 YYNGEE. CDR3 nucleotide sequence: TGTGCCAGCAGCCAAGAGGAGAGCTCCTACAATGAGCAGTTCTTC. It is translated as CASSQEESSYNEQFF.

The V call is TRBV11-2, the J call TRBJ2-7; TRBD1 might be the D (6 bases). Germline CDR1 SGHAT, CDR2 FQNNGV. V gave up 2 bases and J gave up 3 bases, with 8 bases separating them. The CDR3 contains 13 residues. DNA of the CDR3: TGTGCCAGCAGCTTATTCAGGGGCTACGAGCAGTACTTC. It is translated as CASSLFRGYEQYF.

This rearrangement joins TRBV2 to TRBJ1-1; D is ambiguous. The germline V gene encodes CDR1 SNHLY and CDR2 FYNNEI. V was shortened by 0 bases and J by 6 bases, with 14 bases between the two germline ends. The CDR3 covers 15 residues. The CDR3 sequence is CASSEAGPGTPEAFF. The CDR3 DNA sequence: TGTGCCAGCAGTGAAGCTGGGCCGGGAACCCCTGAAGCTTTCTTT.

The genes are TRBV11-2 and TRBJ1-4; 9 bases map to TRBD1. Losses at the gene ends were 2 bases for V and 6 bases for J; bases not matched to a gene: 1. This CDR3 has 14 amino acids. Per germline, CDR1 SGHAT and CDR2 FQNNGV. Written as DNA, the CDR3 is TGTGCCAGCAGCTTATGGGACAGGGATGAAAAACTGTTTTTT. This gives the protein CASSLWDRDEKLFF. The variable domain in full, completed from reference TRBV11-2 and TRBJ1-4, reads EAGVAQSPRYKIIEKRQSVAFWCNPISGHATLYWYQQILGQGPKLLIQFQNNGVVDDSQLPKDRFSAERLKGVDSTLKIQPAKLEDSAVYLCASSLWDRDEKLFFGSGTQLSVL.

The chain has TRBV2 and TRBJ2-3, with D perhaps TRBD1 (5 bases). Germline-derived CDR1 and CDR2 are SNHLY and FYNNEI. Between the trimmed V and J ends, which lost 4 bases and 7 bases, there was a span of 36 bases. The CDR3 extends over 21 amino acids. The CDR3 DNA follows: TGTGCCAGCAGTGTTTGGGGCGACAAGGGTGAGTCCCCCCAACGGCCAAATACGCAGTATTTT. Amino acids: CASSVWGDKGESPQRPNTQYF.

The gene calls are TRBV15 and TRBJ2-1, with TRBD2 identical over 11 bases. This CDR3 has 17 amino acids. Germline CDR1 reads LNHNV; CDR2 reads YYDKDF (reference sequence). V gave up 1 base and J gave up 4 bases; unmatched junction bases: 6. CDR3 in DNA: TGTGCCACCAGCAGAGGCAGCCTAGCGGGAGGATACAATGAGCAGTTCTTC. It translates to CATSRGSLAGGYNEQFF.

This chain links TRBV7-9 with TRBJ2-2; 10 positions agree with TRBD2. The CDR3 spans 15 residues. The germline gives CDR1 SEHNR, CDR2 FQNEAQ (reference sequence). The ends lost 2 bases at V and 4 bases at J; junction bases unmatched: 1. The CDR3: CASSLLAGATGELFF. The CDR3 coding sequence is TGTGCCAGCAGCTTACTAGCGGGGGCCACCGGGGAGCTGTTTTTT.

V is TRBV4-1 and J is TRBJ2-7; 14 positions match TRBD2. From germline, CDR1 is MGHRA and CDR2 YSYEKL. Losses at the gene ends were 3 bases for V and 2 bases for J; bases not matched to a gene: 12. The length of the CDR3 is 19 residues. The CDR3 protein is CASSQRGLAGAAIPYEQYF. CDR3 sequence (DNA): TGCGCCAGCAGCCAGAGGGGACTAGCGGGGGCCGCTATCCCCTACGAGCAGTACTTC.

The chain couples TRBV5-4 to TRBJ2-3, with TRBD2 matching 14 bases. CDR3 length equals 18 residues. V shed 4 bases and J 5 bases; nucleotides not matched to a gene: 12. Germline values: CDR1 SGHNT, CDR2 YYREEE (reference sequence). CDR3 region: CASSPRGGTSGRLDTQYF. Here the CDR3 DNA reads TGTGCCAGCAGCCCCCGAGGAGGGACTAGCGGGAGATTAGATACGCAGTATTTT.

V and J are TRBV9 and TRBJ1-1, with 8 bases matching TRBD1. CDR3 length equals 17 residues. Germline V gene sequence: CDR1 SGDLS, CDR2 YYNGEE. V dropped 2 bases and J dropped 1; count of bases not matched to a gene: 10. CDR3 nucleotide sequence: TGTGCCAGCAGCGTCAGCACAGGGGGTTCGGGGAACACTGAAGCTTTCTTT. It translates to CASSVSTGGSGNTEAFF.

The chain employs TRBV19 and TRBJ2-5, with a tentative D call TRBD2 (7 bases). V lost 2 bases and J 5 bases, leaving 15 bases between the germline ends. Germline CDR1 LNHDA, CDR2 SQIVND (reference sequence). The CDR3 length is 15 residues. The DNA of the CDR3 is TGTGCCAGTAGTATAAAGTGGGGGGGCATGGAGACCCAGTACTTC. Translating it yields CASSIKWGGMETQYF.

The V gene is TRBV5-1, the J gene TRBJ2-7, with D tentatively TRBD1 (6 bases). Germline V gene data show CDR1 as SGHRS and CDR2 as YFSETQ. The CDR3 loop spans 13 amino acids. The germline V and J ends were trimmed by 4 bases and 5 bases, with 13 bases remaining between them. Here the CDR3 DNA reads TGCGCCAGCAGCAACCCGACAGGTAACGAGCAGTACTTC. Translation: CASSNPTGNEQYF.

This chain joins TRBV5-1 and TRBJ2-1; 14 bases match TRBD2. V lost 3 bases, J lost 5 bases, and 10 bases stayed unmatched. The CDR3 extends over 18 amino acids. Germline V gene lookup returns CDR1 SGHRS and CDR2 YFSETQ. In DNA, the CDR3 is TGCGCCAGCAGCTCGGGACTAGCGGGAGTTACGCCCCACAATGAGCAGTTCTTC. Protein sequence: CASSSGLAGVTPHNEQFF. The whole variable domain, filled in from reference TRBV5-1 and TRBJ2-1, reads KAGVTQTPRYLIKTRGQQVTLSCSPISGHRSVSWYQQTPGQGLQFLFEYFSETQRNKGNFPGRFSGRQFSNSRSEMNVSTLELGDSALYLCASSSGLAGVTPHNEQFFGPGTRLTVL.

The V and J genes are TRBV5-4 and TRBJ2-1, with TRBD2 matching 9 bases. The CDR3 has 16 residues. J lost 7 bases, V lost 0 bases, and 8 bases had no gene match. CDR1 is SGHNT and CDR2 is YYREEE in the germline V gene (reference sequence). The CDR3 DNA reads TGTGCCAGCAGCTTGGGTGGCGGGGGGGCCATTAATGAGCAGTTCTTC. This encodes CASSLGGGGAINEQFF.